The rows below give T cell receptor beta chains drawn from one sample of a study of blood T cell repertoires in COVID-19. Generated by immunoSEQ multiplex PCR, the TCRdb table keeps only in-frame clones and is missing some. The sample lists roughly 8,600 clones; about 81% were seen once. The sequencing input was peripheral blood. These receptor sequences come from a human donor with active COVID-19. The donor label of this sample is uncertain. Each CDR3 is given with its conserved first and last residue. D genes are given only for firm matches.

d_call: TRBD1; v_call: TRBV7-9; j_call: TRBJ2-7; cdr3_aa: CASSPGQRLYEQYF
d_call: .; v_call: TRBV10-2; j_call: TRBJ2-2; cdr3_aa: CASSFGGELFF
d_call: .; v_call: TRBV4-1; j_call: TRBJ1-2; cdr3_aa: CASSQVPGEHYGYTF
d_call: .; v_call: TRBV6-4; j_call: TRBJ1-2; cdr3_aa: CASGPRQNPNYGYTF
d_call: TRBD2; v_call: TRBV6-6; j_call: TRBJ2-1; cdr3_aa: CASSYSNIGLAHEQFF
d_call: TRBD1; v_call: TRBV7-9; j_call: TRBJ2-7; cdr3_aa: CASSLGQGDVYEQYF
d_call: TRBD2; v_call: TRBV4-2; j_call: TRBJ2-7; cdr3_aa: CASSQGGGSYEQYF
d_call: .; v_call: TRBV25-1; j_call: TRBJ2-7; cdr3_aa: CASSESGGSAYEQYF
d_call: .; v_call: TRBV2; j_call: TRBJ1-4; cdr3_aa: CASREREGFGTNEKLFF
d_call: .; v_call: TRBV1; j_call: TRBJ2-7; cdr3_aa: CTSSQEIPFRVGEQYF
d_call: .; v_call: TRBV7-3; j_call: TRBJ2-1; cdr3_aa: CASSFDGSSYNEQFF
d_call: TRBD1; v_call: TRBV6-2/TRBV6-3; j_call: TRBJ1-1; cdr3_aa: CASSYNRGTEAFF
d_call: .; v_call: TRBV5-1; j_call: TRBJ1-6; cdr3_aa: CASSLDGSGNNSPLHF
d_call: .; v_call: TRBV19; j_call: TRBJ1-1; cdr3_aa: CASSYQVLGGTEAFF
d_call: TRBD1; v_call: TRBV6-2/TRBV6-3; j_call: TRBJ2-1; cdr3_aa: CASSYWTGSGKSYNEQFF
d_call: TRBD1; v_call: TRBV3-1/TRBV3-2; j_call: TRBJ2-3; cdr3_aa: CASSLYDRGHGFRTDTQYF
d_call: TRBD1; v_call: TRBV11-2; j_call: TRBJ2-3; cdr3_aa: CASSATGPDTQYF
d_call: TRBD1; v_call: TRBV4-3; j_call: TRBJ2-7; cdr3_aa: CASSQDRGRLYEQYF
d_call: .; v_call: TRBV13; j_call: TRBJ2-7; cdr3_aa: CASSPGLGGSYEQYF
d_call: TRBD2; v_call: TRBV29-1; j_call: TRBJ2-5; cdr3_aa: CSGRQGATGLAGQETQYF
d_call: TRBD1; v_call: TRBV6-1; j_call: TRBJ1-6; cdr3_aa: CASREGTGGSSYNSPLHF
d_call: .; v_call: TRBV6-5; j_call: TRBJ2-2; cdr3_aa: CASSYGAGTGELFF
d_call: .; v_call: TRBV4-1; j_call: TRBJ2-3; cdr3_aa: CASSQERQGTDTQYF
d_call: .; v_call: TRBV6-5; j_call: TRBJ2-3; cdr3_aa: CASSYSLTSDTQYF
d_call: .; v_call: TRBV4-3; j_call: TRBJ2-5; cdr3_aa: CASRGDTKRGTQYF
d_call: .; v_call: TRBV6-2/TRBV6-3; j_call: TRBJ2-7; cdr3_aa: CASSYTGLRNEQYF
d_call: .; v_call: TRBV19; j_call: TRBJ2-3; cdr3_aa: CASSIGTYTDTQYF
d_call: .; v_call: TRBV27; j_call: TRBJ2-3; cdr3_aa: CASSLAEWDTQYF
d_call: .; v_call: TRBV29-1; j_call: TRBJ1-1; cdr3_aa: CSVPHRGGRDTEAFF
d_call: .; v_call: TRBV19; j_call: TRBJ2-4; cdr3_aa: CASSSFGQLNIQYF
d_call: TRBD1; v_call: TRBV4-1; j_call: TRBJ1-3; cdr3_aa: CASSQAHRGAGNTIYF
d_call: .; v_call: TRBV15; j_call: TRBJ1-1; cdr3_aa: CATSGINTEAFF
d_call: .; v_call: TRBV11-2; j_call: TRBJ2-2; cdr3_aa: CASSSSAGTGKNTGELFF
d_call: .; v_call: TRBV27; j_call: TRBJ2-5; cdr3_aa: CASSRFGQETQYF
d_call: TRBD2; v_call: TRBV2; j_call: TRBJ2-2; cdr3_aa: CASSETPSGLGGELFF
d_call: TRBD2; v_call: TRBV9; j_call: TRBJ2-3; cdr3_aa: CASSEPAGGTDTQYF
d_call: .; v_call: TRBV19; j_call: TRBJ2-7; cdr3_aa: CASSLASSSYEQYF
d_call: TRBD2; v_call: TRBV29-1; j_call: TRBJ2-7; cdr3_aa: CSVGLAGVYEQYF
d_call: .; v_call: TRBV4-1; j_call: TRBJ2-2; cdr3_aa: CASSQEGGNTGELFF
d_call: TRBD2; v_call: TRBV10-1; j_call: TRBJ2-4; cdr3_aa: CASSEPPGGRLAKNIQYF
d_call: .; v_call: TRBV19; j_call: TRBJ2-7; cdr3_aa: CASRSTDMTGEQYF
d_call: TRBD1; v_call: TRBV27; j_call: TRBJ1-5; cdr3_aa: CASSPQGDNQPQHF
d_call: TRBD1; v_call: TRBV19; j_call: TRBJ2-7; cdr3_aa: CASSMTGNEQYF
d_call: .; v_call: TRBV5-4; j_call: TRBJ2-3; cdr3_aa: CASSLELSLDDTQYF
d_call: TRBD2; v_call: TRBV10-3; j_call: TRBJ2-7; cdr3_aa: CAIRGFLRELNSYEQYF
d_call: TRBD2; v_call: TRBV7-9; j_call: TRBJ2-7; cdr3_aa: CASSLSAGGPGEQYF
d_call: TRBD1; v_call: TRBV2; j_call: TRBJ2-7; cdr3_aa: CASSPWTGYEQYF
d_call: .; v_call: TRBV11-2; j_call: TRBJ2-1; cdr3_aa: CASSVKGQGGFF
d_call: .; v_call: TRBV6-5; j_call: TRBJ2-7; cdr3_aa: CASSTIQGGSEQYF
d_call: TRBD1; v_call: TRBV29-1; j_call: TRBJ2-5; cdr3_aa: CSGLDRSGQETQYF
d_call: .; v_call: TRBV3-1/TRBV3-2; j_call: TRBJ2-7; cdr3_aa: CASSQVGGISEQYF
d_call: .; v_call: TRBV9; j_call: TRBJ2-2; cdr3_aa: CASSDGTYTGELFF
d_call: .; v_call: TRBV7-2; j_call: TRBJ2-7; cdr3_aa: CASSLVGQSNEQYF